A single sample is the source of the 32 T cell receptor beta chains below, sequenced in a study of CXCR3-negative and CXCR3-positive naive CD8 T cells. Study findings and constraints: The study found more hydrophobic TRB CDR3s in CXCR3-positive naive cells than in CXCR3-negative naive cells.

These receptors have no known antigen. UMI-labeled 5' RACE yielded the TRB cDNA libraries. TCRdb re-called the 5' RACE reads, yielding one record per CDR3 amino acid sequence without DNA. This table holds about 120,000 distinct CDR3 sequences. Sequencing was carried out using naive CXCR3+ CD8+ T cells from blood. The subset was: CD45RO-CCR7+CD27+CD95- naive CD8+ T cells expressing CXCR3 (TNR3+). The receptors originated from a human donor in good health. Some clones in this sample may be carry-over from other donors' samples.

The chain uses TRBV2 and TRBJ1-5; no DNA is available, so the TRBD1 call from TCRdb remains unchecked. Germline V gene data show CDR1 as SNHLY and CDR2 as FYNNEI. This CDR3 comprises 13 residues. CDR3 sequence reads: CASVQVWNQPQHF. Full variable domain (rest looked up from reference TRBV2 and TRBJ1-5): EPEVTQTPSHQVTQMGQEVILRCVPISNHLYFYWYRQILGQKVEFLVSFYNNEISEKSEIFDDQFSVERPDGSNFTLKIRSTKLEDSAMYFCASVQVWNQPQHFGDGTRLSIL.

The chain has TRBV28 and TRBJ2-1. This CDR3 has 14 amino acids. CDR1 and CDR2 from the germline V gene are MDHEN and SYDVKM. The CDR3 reads CASSLEPSYNEQFF. Combining the CDR3 with reference TRBV28 and TRBJ2-1 gives the whole variable domain DVKVTQSSRYLVKRTGEKVFLECVQDMDHENMFWYRQDPGLGLRLIYFSYDVKMKEKGDIPEGYSVSREKKERFSLILESASTNQTSMYLCASSLEPSYNEQFFGPGTRLTVL.

V gene TRBV12-3 or TRBV12-4 combines with J gene TRBJ1-4. The CDR3 is 14 amino acids. CDR3 sequence: CASSHRTEDEKLFF.

J is TRBJ2-7 and V is TRBV5-1; as DNA is missing, the TRBD2 call by TCRdb cannot be tested. Germline assignment: CDR1 SGHRS and CDR2 YFSETQ. This CDR3 region has 15 residues. This CDR3 is CASFPGAGATYEQYF.

The chain is built from TRBV25-1 and TRBJ2-3. CDR1 is MGHDK and CDR2 is SYGVNS in the germline V gene. The length of the CDR3 is 11 residues. CDR3 region: CASRKVGVLYF.

This chain joins TRBV20-1 and TRBJ2-7; TCRdb's D gene call, TRBD1, goes unchecked for lack of DNA. The CDR3 runs 15 residues. Germline V lookup: CDR1 DFQATT, CDR2 SNEGSKA (reference sequence). The CDR3 here is CSASELAGASYEQYF.

The chain has TRBV20-1 and TRBJ2-7; the TRBD1 assignment by TCRdb is unverifiable without DNA. CDR3 length: 15 amino acids. Per germline, CDR1 DFQATT and CDR2 SNEGSKA (reference sequence). CDR3 protein: CSVQSAGGESYEQYF.

This chain connects TRBV15 to TRBJ2-7; absent DNA, TCRdb's TRBD2 call cannot be checked. The CDR3 sequence is 16 residues long. Germline CDR1 is LNHNV and CDR2 is YYDKDF (reference sequence). The CDR3 is CATRPRLAGRTGEQYF. Variable domain in full (rest from reference TRBV15 and TRBJ2-7): DAMVIQNPRYQVTQFGKPVTLSCSQTLNHNVMYWYQQKSSQAPKLLFHYYDKDFNNEADTPDNFQSRRPNTSFCFLDIRSPGLGDTAMYLCATRPRLAGRTGEQYFGPGTRLTVT.

This CDR3 reads CSAGDVAYEQYF. The chain recombines TRBV20-1 with TRBJ2-7; the D call of TRBD2 rests on TCRdb alone, since no DNA is present to check it. CDR1 and CDR2 (germline): DFQATT, SNEGSKA (reference sequence). This CDR3 has 12 residues.

The rearrangement joins TRBV7-9 to TRBJ2-2; checking the TCRdb D call of TRBD2 is not possible without DNA. Germline V gene data show CDR1 as SEHNR and CDR2 as FQNEAQ (reference sequence). The CDR3 is 16 amino acids. CDR3 amino acids: CASSPTSGKNTGELFF.

This chain joins TRBV15 and TRBJ2-3; TCRdb proposes TRBD2, but this gene call is untestable without DNA. Germline CDR1 reads LNHNV; CDR2 reads YYDKDF (reference sequence). The CDR3 totals 15 residues. CDR3 in amino acids: CATSRGLAGTDTQYF. The whole variable domain, filled in from reference TRBV15 and TRBJ2-3, reads DAMVIQNPRYQVTQFGKPVTLSCSQTLNHNVMYWYQQKSSQAPKLLFHYYDKDFNNEADTPDNFQSRRPNTSFCFLDIRSPGLGDTAMYLCATSRGLAGTDTQYFGPGTRLTVL.

This rearrangement joins TRBV5-1 to TRBJ2-6; there is no DNA to check the TCRdb D call of TRBD1. From germline, CDR1 is SGHRS and CDR2 YFSETQ. The CDR3 is made up of 13 amino acids. CDR3: CASSPAGANVLTF.

The chain links TRBV3-1 to TRBJ2-5; the TCRdb D gene call, TRBD2, has no DNA to confirm it. The CDR3 is made up of 17 amino acids. Germline loops: CDR1 LGHDT, CDR2 YNNKEL (reference sequence). CDR3: CASSQGTGLAGRETQYF.

The rearrangement uses TRBV4-1 and TRBJ2-7; TCRdb gives TRBD2 as the D gene, but with no DNA this cannot be confirmed. The CDR3 sequence is 16 residues long. Germline CDR1 is MGHRA and CDR2 is YSYEKL. The CDR3 is CASSQMVRGGSYEQYF.

The chain links TRBV10-3 to TRBJ2-7; no DNA is available, so the TRBD1 call from TCRdb remains unchecked. Germline CDR1 and CDR2: ENHRY and SYGVKD. This CDR3 is 11 amino acids long. CDR3 sequence: CAIRTDYEQYF.

The chain uses TRBV19 and TRBJ2-7; as DNA is missing, the TRBD1 call by TCRdb cannot be tested. The CDR3 loop spans 14 amino acids. Germline V gives CDR1 LNHDA, CDR2 SQIVND (reference sequence). Here the CDR3 reads CASSTGQGNYEQYF. Full variable domain (outside the CDR3, taken from reference TRBV19 and TRBJ2-7): DGGITQSPKYLFRKEGQNVTLSCEQNLNHDAMYWYRQDPGQGLRLIYYSQIVNDFQKGDIAEGYSVSREKKESFPLTVTSAQKNPTAFYLCASSTGQGNYEQYFGPGTRLTVT.

V usage is TRBV7-9 and J usage is TRBJ2-7; TCRdb selects TRBD2, and the lack of DNA leaves this call unchecked. The CDR3 is 14 amino acids. The germline V gene has CDR1 SEHNR and CDR2 FQNEAQ (reference sequence). The chain's CDR3 is CASSSPGLASEQYF.

The chain carries TRBV14 and TRBJ2-2; TCRdb gives TRBD1 as the D gene, but with no DNA this cannot be confirmed. The CDR3 length is 15 residues. Germline V CDR1 and CDR2: SGHDN, FVKESK. The CDR3 here is CASSRRDRDTGELFF.

This chain uses TRBV4-3 with TRBJ1-1; TCRdb outputs TRBD1, but without DNA this stays unchecked. CDR1 is LGHNA, CDR2 YSLEER, per germline. The CDR3 length is 15 residues. CDR3 loop: CASSQDLTLGTEAFF.

The rearrangement links TRBV29-1 to TRBJ2-1. This CDR3 is built from 13 residues. CDR1 and CDR2 from the germline V gene are SQVTM and ANQGSEA. The CDR3 loop reads CSVDLVLNNEQFF.

This chain joins TRBV7-9 and TRBJ1-6. The CDR3 extends over 15 amino acids. The germline gives CDR1 SEHNR, CDR2 FQNEAQ (reference sequence). CDR3 sequence: CASSSSDSTGSPLHF. Variable domain in full (rest from reference TRBV7-9 and TRBJ1-6): DTGVSQNPRHKITKRGQNVTFRCDPISEHNRLYWYRQTLGQGPEFLTYFQNEAQLEKSRLLSDRFSAERPKGSFSTLEIQRTEQGDSAMYLCASSSSDSTGSPLHFGNGTRLTVT.

The V and J genes are TRBV28 and TRBJ2-7; TCRdb indicates TRBD2, and absent DNA this call remains unverified. The CDR3 loop spans 15 amino acids. Germline V gene data show CDR1 as MDHEN and CDR2 as SYDVKM. CDR3 in amino acids: CASSPWAGGHYEQYF. The full variable domain, rest sourced from reference TRBV28 and TRBJ2-7, is DVKVTQSSRYLVKRTGEKVFLECVQDMDHENMFWYRQDPGLGLRLIYFSYDVKMKEKGDIPEGYSVSREKKERFSLILESASTNQTSMYLCASSPWAGGHYEQYFGPGTRLTVT.

This chain links TRBV15 with TRBJ2-2. CDR3 length equals 12 residues. Germline V gene lookup returns CDR1 LNHNV and CDR2 YYDKDF (reference sequence). The CDR3 loop is CATSRASGELFF.

J is TRBJ2-3 and V is TRBV10-2. CDR1 and CDR2 from the germline V gene are WSHSY and SAAADI. The CDR3 runs 13 residues. The CDR3: CASSESVGDTQYF.

Here the CDR3 reads CSARNLAVYNEQFF. This sequence joins TRBV20-1 and TRBJ2-1; TCRdb reports TRBD2, a call that lacks DNA to check it against. This CDR3 is built from 14 residues. Per germline, CDR1 DFQATT and CDR2 SNEGSKA (reference sequence).

V and J are TRBV7-8 and TRBJ2-7. The CDR3 has 14 amino acids. Germline CDR1 is SGHVS and CDR2 is FQNEAQ. The CDR3 sequence: CASSQTGESYEQYF. Together with reference TRBV7-8 and TRBJ2-7, the CDR3 gives the full variable domain: GAGVSQSPRYKVAKRGQDVALRCDPISGHVSLFWYQQALGQGPEFLTYFQNEAQLDKSGLPSDRFFAERPEGSVSTLKIQRTQQEDSAVYLCASSQTGESYEQYFGPGTRLTVT.

The chain is built from TRBV9 and TRBJ2-2. Germline V gene sequence: CDR1 SGDLS, CDR2 YYNGEE. The CDR3 sequence is 12 residues long. CDR3 residues: CASSIRSGELFF.

The genes are TRBV19 and TRBJ2-2; TCRdb's D call, TRBD1, is unchecked because there is no DNA. There are 14 residues in the CDR3. Germline lookup yields CDR1 LNHDA and CDR2 SQIVND (reference sequence). CDR3 sequence reads: CASSWGGGSGELFF. Variable domain in full (rest from reference TRBV19 and TRBJ2-2): DGGITQSPKYLFRKEGQNVTLSCEQNLNHDAMYWYRQDPGQGLRLIYYSQIVNDFQKGDIAEGYSVSREKKESFPLTVTSAQKNPTAFYLCASSWGGGSGELFFGEGSRLTVL.

The V call is TRBV3-1, the J call TRBJ2-7. The length of the CDR3 is 15 residues. Germline CDR1 reads LGHDT; CDR2 reads YNNKEL (reference sequence). The CDR3: CASSPVWGITYEQYF.

The V and J genes are TRBV12-3 or TRBV12-4 and TRBJ1-3; with no DNA, the TCRdb D assignment of TRBD1 cannot be verified. CDR3 size: 17 residues. CDR3 amino acids: CASSLVLPGQGGNTIYF.

This sequence joins TRBV6-2 or TRBV6-3 and TRBJ2-3; TCRdb designates TRBD2, a call that cannot be tested without DNA. The CDR3 spans 14 residues. Germline V gives CDR1 MNHEY, CDR2 SVGEGT. This chain's CDR3 is CASSWAIAVDTQYF.

The CDR3 loop reads CASSLLRNTEAFF. V is TRBV7-6 and J is TRBJ1-1. This CDR3 is built from 13 residues. Germline CDR1 reads SGHVS; CDR2 reads FNYEAQ.